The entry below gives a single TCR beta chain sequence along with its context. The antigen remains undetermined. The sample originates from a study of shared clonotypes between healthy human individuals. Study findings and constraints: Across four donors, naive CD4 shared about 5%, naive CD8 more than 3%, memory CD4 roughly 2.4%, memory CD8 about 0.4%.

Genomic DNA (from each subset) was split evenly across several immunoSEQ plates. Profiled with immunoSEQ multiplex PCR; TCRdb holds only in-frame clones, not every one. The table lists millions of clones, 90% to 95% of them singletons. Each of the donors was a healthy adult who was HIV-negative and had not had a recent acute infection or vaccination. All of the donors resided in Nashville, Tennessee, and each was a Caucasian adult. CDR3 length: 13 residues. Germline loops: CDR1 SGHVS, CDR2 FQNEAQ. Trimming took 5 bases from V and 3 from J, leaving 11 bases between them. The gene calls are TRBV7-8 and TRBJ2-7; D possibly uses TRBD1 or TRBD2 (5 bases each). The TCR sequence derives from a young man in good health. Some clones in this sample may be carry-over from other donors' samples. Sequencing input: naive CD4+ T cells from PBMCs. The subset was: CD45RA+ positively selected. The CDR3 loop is CASSMGPNYEQYF. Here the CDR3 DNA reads TGTGCCAGCAGCATGGGACCCAACTACGAGCAGTACTTC.